A selection of T cell receptor beta chains follows, all from one sample in a study of blood T cell repertoires in COVID-19. Clones were read by immunoSEQ multiplex PCR, and TCRdb kept only the in-frame ones, dropping some. The sample shows hundreds of thousands of clones, roughly 89% of them seen only once. Sequences were obtained from peripheral blood. The receptors derive from a woman in her 30s with COVID-19, enrolled during active disease. The CDR3 runs from the conserved cysteine through the conserved F or W. D genes are given only for firm matches. Clone size is not always given. Where it is, it says once, few, many or a class for expanded clones.

CDR3nt: TGTGCCTGGGCCGGCACAGATACGCAGTATTTT
CDR3aa: CAWAGTDTQYF
j_gene: TRBJ2-3
d_gene: .
v_gene: TRBV30
abundance: .

CDR3nt: TGTGCCAGCAGCCTCATGTCAGGGGATTTTGGTGAAAAACTGTTTTTT
CDR3aa: CASSLMSGDFGEKLFF
j_gene: TRBJ1-4
d_gene: .
v_gene: TRBV7-6
abundance: .

CDR3nt: TGCGCCAGCAGCTTTTCAGGGGGCACAGATACGCAGTATTTT
CDR3aa: CASSFSGGTDTQYF
j_gene: TRBJ2-3
d_gene: .
v_gene: TRBV5-1
abundance: .

CDR3nt: TGTGCCAGCAAGCCCGGGGGGTCCACCGGGGAGCTGTTTTTT
CDR3aa: CASKPGGSTGELFF
j_gene: TRBJ2-2
d_gene: TRBD2
v_gene: TRBV6-5
abundance: .

CDR3nt: TGTGCCAGCAGTGCGACAGGGTACTATGGCTACACCTTC
CDR3aa: CASSATGYYGYTF
j_gene: TRBJ1-2
d_gene: TRBD1
v_gene: TRBV27
abundance: .

CDR3nt: TGTGCCAGCAGGCCCGAGACAGGGTCGACCGGGGAGCTGTTTTTT
CDR3aa: CASRPETGSTGELFF
j_gene: TRBJ2-2
d_gene: TRBD1
v_gene: TRBV2
abundance: .

CDR3nt: TGTGCCAGCAGTTACTCGATGGGAGGTGGAAACACCATATATTTT
CDR3aa: CASSYSMGGGNTIYF
j_gene: TRBJ1-3
d_gene: .
v_gene: TRBV6-5
abundance: .

CDR3nt: TGTGCCAGCAGTTCGACAGGGTCTGGAAACACCATATATTTT
CDR3aa: CASSSTGSGNTIYF
j_gene: TRBJ1-3
d_gene: TRBD1
v_gene: TRBV6-5
abundance: .

CDR3nt: TGCGCCAGCAGGGGATGGGAGTCCCATTCACCCCTCCACTTT
CDR3aa: CASRGWESHSPLHF
j_gene: TRBJ1-6
d_gene: .
v_gene: TRBV5-1
abundance: .

CDR3nt: TGTGCCAGTAGTATGACAGCGAACACTGAAGCTTTCTTT
CDR3aa: CASSMTANTEAFF
j_gene: TRBJ1-1
d_gene: .
v_gene: TRBV19
abundance: .

CDR3nt: TGTGCTAGAGTAGCGGGGGGTGAAGATACGCAGTATTTT
CDR3aa: CARVAGGEDTQYF
j_gene: TRBJ2-3
d_gene: TRBD2
v_gene: TRBV12-5
abundance: .

CDR3nt: TGTGCCAGCAGTTTCGGTGGGGCCGCGGCAGATACGCAGTATTTT
CDR3aa: CASSFGGAAADTQYF
j_gene: TRBJ2-3
d_gene: .
v_gene: TRBV27
abundance: .

CDR3nt: TGTGCCAGCAGCTCCCTTCAGACAGGGTATAATTCACCCCTCCACTTT
CDR3aa: CASSSLQTGYNSPLHF
j_gene: TRBJ1-6
d_gene: TRBD1
v_gene: TRBV7-2
abundance: .

CDR3nt: TGTGCCAGCACACAGGGGAACACTGAAGCTTTCTTT
CDR3aa: CASTQGNTEAFF
j_gene: TRBJ1-1
d_gene: .
v_gene: TRBV2
abundance: .

CDR3nt: TGTGCCAGCAGTTTGACACAGGCAATGTATGGCTACACCTTC
CDR3aa: CASSLTQAMYGYTF
j_gene: TRBJ1-2
d_gene: .
v_gene: TRBV28
abundance: .

CDR3nt: TGCAGCGTTTTAGGGGGACGCGGAGAGACCCAGTACTTC
CDR3aa: CSVLGGRGETQYF
j_gene: TRBJ2-5
d_gene: .
v_gene: TRBV29-1
abundance: .

CDR3nt: TGTGCCACCAGCAGAGATCCCGGGTATGGCTACACCTTC
CDR3aa: CATSRDPGYGYTF
j_gene: TRBJ1-2
d_gene: .
v_gene: TRBV15
abundance: once

CDR3nt: TGTGCCAGTAGTATATCTTCAGTTCGAGCTTTCTTT
CDR3aa: CASSISSVRAFF
j_gene: TRBJ1-1
d_gene: .
v_gene: TRBV19
abundance: .

CDR3nt: TGTGCCAGCAGCCCGGGACACATGAACACTGAAGCTTTCTTT
CDR3aa: CASSPGHMNTEAFF
j_gene: TRBJ1-1
d_gene: .
v_gene: TRBV3-1/TRBV3-2
abundance: once

CDR3nt: TGTGCCAGCAGTCCAACTCAATACTATGGCTACACCTTC
CDR3aa: CASSPTQYYGYTF
j_gene: TRBJ1-2
d_gene: .
v_gene: TRBV3-1/TRBV3-2
abundance: .

CDR3nt: TGTGCCAGCAGTGAAGTACGGCGTAGGGGAAAAGAGACCCAGTACTTC
CDR3aa: CASSEVRRRGKETQYF
j_gene: TRBJ2-5
d_gene: .
v_gene: TRBV6-1
abundance: .

CDR3nt: TGTGCCACCCAGACAGGGACCAGCAATCAGCCCCAGCATTTT
CDR3aa: CATQTGTSNQPQHF
j_gene: TRBJ1-5
d_gene: TRBD1
v_gene: TRBV19
abundance: .

CDR3nt: TGTGCCAGCAGCAATTGGACTAGCGGGGGGATCTACGAGCAGTACTTC
CDR3aa: CASSNWTSGGIYEQYF
j_gene: TRBJ2-7
d_gene: TRBD2
v_gene: TRBV5-5
abundance: .

CDR3nt: TGTGCCAGCTCTTCTTACTCTGGAAACACCATATATTTT
CDR3aa: CASSSYSGNTIYF
j_gene: TRBJ1-3
d_gene: .
v_gene: TRBV6-5
abundance: .

CDR3nt: TGCAGCGCCGCCGGCCGGGGGCAAGAGACCCAGTACTTC
CDR3aa: CSAAGRGQETQYF
j_gene: TRBJ2-5
d_gene: .
v_gene: TRBV29-1
abundance: .

CDR3nt: TGTGCCAGCAGCCGGGTGGAAGTTGAAGCTTTCTTT
CDR3aa: CASSRVEVEAFF
j_gene: TRBJ1-1
d_gene: .
v_gene: TRBV11-3
abundance: .